Listed here are 17 T cell receptor beta chains from one sample, sequenced in a study of blood T cell repertoires in COVID-19 (dated by TCRdb to 2018 to 2021). The library was produced with the immunoSEQ multiplex PCR assay. TCRdb holds this immuneACCESS table with in-frame rearrangements only. Some clones are missing; in checked studies, unresolved V genes explain under half, and the rest has no known cause. The sample table lists around 51,000 clones, about 86% of them with a count of one. Roughly 2.9% of the sample rests with the top ten. Sequenced input: peripheral blood. The receptors here all came from an elderly woman with acute or convalescent COVID-19.

The chain links TRBV5-4 to TRBJ2-1; possible D gene TRBD1, 6 bases. V dropped 3 bases and J dropped 5 bases, with 9 bases sitting between them. The CDR3 totals 13 residues. The germline gives CDR1 SGHNT, CDR2 YYREEE (reference sequence). CDR3 residues: CASSWAGDNEQFF. CDR3 nucleotide sequence: TGTGCCAGCAGCTGGGCAGGGGACAATGAGCAGTTCTTC. Full variable domain (missing parts from reference TRBV5-4 and TRBJ2-1): ETGVTQSPTHLIKTRGQQVTLRCSSQSGHNTVSWYQQALGQGPQFIFQYYREEENGRGNFPPRFSGLQFPNYSSELNVNALELDDSALYLCASSWAGDNEQFFGPGTRLTVL.

The V call is TRBV10-1, the J call TRBJ1-4, with D possibly matching TRBD1 (5 bases). CDR3 length: 17 residues. Trimming took off 4 bases at V and 0 bases at J, with 15 bases between the two ends. Germline CDR1 reads WNHNN; CDR2 reads SYGVQD (reference sequence). The CDR3 bases are TGCGCCAGCAGTGTGGGGGGGAGGGGAGCAACTAATGAAAAACTGTTTTTT. It yields the protein CASSVGGRGATNEKLFF.

This clone was counted only a few times. The chain employs TRBV18 and TRBJ2-3; D ambiguous. Deletions cut 5 bases from V and 0 bases from J, with 3 bases between. The CDR3 covers 12 residues. CDR1 and CDR2 from the germline V gene are KGHSH and LQKENI. The CDR3 loop reads CASSLSTDTQYF. CDR3 nucleotide sequence: TGTGCCAGCTCATTAAGCACAGATACGCAGTATTTT.

V is TRBV5-8 and J is TRBJ2-5; 7 positions match TRBD1. V was pared by 4 bases and J by 7 bases, with 10 bases of the junction left unmatched. The V gene's germline CDR1 is SGHTS and CDR2 YDEGEE. The CDR3 consists of 14 residues. This CDR3 is CASSPGQLVGTQYF. CDR3 bases: TGTGCCAGCAGCCCGGGACAGTTGGTCGGGACCCAGTACTTC.

This chain joins TRBV14 and TRBJ2-5; the D gene is possibly TRBD1 (6 bases). Germline CDR1 and CDR2: SGHDN and FVKESK. V lost 1 base to trimming and J lost 4 bases, with 10 bases between them. The CDR3 is 14 amino acids. CDR3 region: CASSQGGQRETQYF. The CDR3 DNA reads TGTGCCAGCAGCCAAGGGGGGCAAAGAGAGACCCAGTACTTC. Filled out from reference TRBV14 and TRBJ2-5, the complete variable domain reads EAGVTQFPSHSVIEKGQTVTLRCDPISGHDNLYWYRRVMGKEIKFLLHFVKESKQDESGMPNNRFLAERTGGTYSTLKVQPAELEDSGVYFCASSQGGQRETQYFGPGTRLLVL.

The chain is built from TRBV11-2 and TRBJ2-7; 9 nucleotides line up with TRBD2. The CDR3 is made up of 15 amino acids. Germline values: CDR1 SGHAT, CDR2 FQNNGV. The V gene end was trimmed by 1 base and the J gene end by 2 bases; junction bases not matched to a gene: 3. CDR3 coding DNA: TGTGCCAGCAGCTTAGTCCCTAGCGGGGCCTACGAGCAGTACTTC. This translates into CASSLVPSGAYEQYF.

The rearrangement uses TRBV2 and TRBJ1-5, with D possibly matching TRBD1 (6 bases). CDR1 SNHLY and CDR2 FYNNEI come from the germline V gene. CDR3 length: 14 residues. V dropped 4 bases and J dropped 4 bases, with 11 bases sitting between them. The DNA for the CDR3 is TGTGCCAGCAGTGTAGAAGGGGGAAATCAGCCCCAGCATTTT. As protein: CASSVEGGNQPQHF.

This chain links TRBV3-1 (or the pseudogene TRBV3-2) with TRBJ2-7; tentative D call: TRBD1 (5 bases). There are 14 residues in the CDR3. The V and J ends lost 3 bases and 4 bases respectively, with 13 bases between them. Germline CDR1 and CDR2: LGHDT and YNNKEL (reference sequence). The CDR3 DNA reads as TGTGCCAGCAGCCAGTATTCGACAGTTTACGAGCAGTACTTC. Translation: CASSQYSTVYEQYF.

CDR3 sequence (DNA): TGTGCCAGCAGCTTCGGGTCTAGCGGGGGGGTTAGCACAGATACGCAGTATTTT. Protein sequence: CASSFGSSGGVSTDTQYF. J is TRBJ2-3 and V is TRBV5-4, with TRBD2 matching over 12 bases. Trimming at V came to 2 bases and at J to 0 bases, leaving 7 bases not matched to a gene. This CDR3 comprises 18 residues. Germline CDR1 reads SGHNT; CDR2 reads YYREEE (reference sequence).

This clone has a handful of counts. The rearrangement joins TRBV5-1 to TRBJ2-7; D call uncertain. The ends were cut back, 0 bases at V and 1 base at J, with 8 bases in the middle. This CDR3 spans 14 amino acids. Germline CDR1 SGHRS, CDR2 YFSETQ. CDR3 nucleotides: TGCGCCAGCAGCTTGGACAGTTATTCCTACGAGCAGTACTTC. It specifies CASSLDSYSYEQYF.

V usage is TRBV11-2 and J usage is TRBJ2-7; 12 bases match TRBD1. The V gene end was trimmed by 5 bases and the J gene end by 1 base; junction bases not matched to a gene: 3. Germline V gene sequence: CDR1 SGHAT, CDR2 FQNNGV. The CDR3 spans 15 residues. CDR3 coding DNA: TGTGCCAGCAGCCGGGACAGGGGGCAATCCTACGAGCAGTACTTC. Its translation: CASSRDRGQSYEQYF.

This sequence joins TRBV6-2 or TRBV6-3 and TRBJ2-7; D might be TRBD2 (6 bases). CDR3 length: 13 amino acids. Germline V gene lookup returns CDR1 MNHEY and CDR2 SVGEGT. Between the trimmed V and J ends, which lost 7 bases and 6 bases, there was a span of 16 bases. CDR3 loop: CASTPGGMSEQYF. DNA for the CDR3: TGTGCCAGCACCCCCGGGGGAATGAGCGAGCAGTACTTC.

This chain links TRBV3-1 (or the pseudogene TRBV3-2) with TRBJ1-3, with D tentatively TRBD1 (6 bases). CDR3 length equals 14 residues. Germline CDR1 and CDR2: LGHDT and YNNKEL (reference sequence). V was shortened by 1 base and J by 4 bases, with 8 bases between the two germline ends. CDR3 sequence: CASSQGQVGNTIYF. The DNA of the CDR3 is TGTGCCAGCAGCCAAGGACAGGTGGGAAACACCATATATTTT.

This chain connects TRBV12-3 or TRBV12-4 to TRBJ1-6; D remains ambiguous. CDR3 size: 11 residues. Trimming removed 4 bases at V and 13 bases at J, with 8 bases between. The CDR3 region has the DNA TGTGCCAGCAGTTCGGGTAGGCCCCTCCACTTT. It specifies CASSSGRPLHF.

The gene calls are TRBV28 and TRBJ2-2; 7 nucleotides match TRBD1. V shed 7 bases, J shed 2 bases, and the junction held 7 bases outside the gene matches. The CDR3 is 15 residues long. The germline V gene encodes CDR1 MDHEN and CDR2 SYDVKM. The CDR3 spells CASTPDRVNTGELFF. The DNA of the CDR3 is TGTGCCAGCACACCCGACAGGGTAAACACCGGGGAGCTGTTTTTT.

This rearrangement joins TRBV9 to TRBJ2-1; 7 nucleotides align to TRBD2. The length of the CDR3 is 15 residues. The V segment lost 4 bases and the J segment 6 bases; nucleotides outside the gene matches: 10. Germline loops: CDR1 SGDLS, CDR2 YYNGEE. The CDR3, as DNA: TGTGCCAGCAGCTCCGGGGGGACGAATGCCAATGAGCAGTTCTTC. This translates into CASSSGGTNANEQFF.

The chain joins TRBV9 to TRBJ1-2, with a weak D call TRBD1 (6 bases). V dropped 3 bases and J dropped 2 bases, with 17 bases sitting between them. The CDR3 spans 16 residues. Germline V gives CDR1 SGDLS, CDR2 YYNGEE. The CDR3 DNA reads as TGTGCCAGCAGCGAAAGGGCAGGGGAAAAGAACTATGGCTACACCTTC. Amino acid sequence: CASSERAGEKNYGYTF.